These 32 T cell receptor beta chains originate from one sample sequenced in a study of shared clonotypes between healthy human individuals. The data were produced by immunoSEQ multiplex PCR, yet TCRdb's version contains in-frame clones alone and is incomplete. Of roughly 2 million clones in the sample, roughly 95% are singletons; the top ten hold more than 0.1%. Sequencing was carried out using naive CD4+ T cells sorted from blood. Subset here: CD45RA+ positively selected. These TCRs come from a man aged 18 to 29 in good health.

This chain uses TRBV2 with TRBJ1-1; 9 nucleotides align to TRBD1. This CDR3 has 15 residues. V shed 4 bases, J shed 0 bases, and the junction held 3 bases outside the gene matches. Germline assignment: CDR1 SNHLY and CDR2 FYNNEI. CDR3 protein: CASSARDRVNTEAFF. As DNA, the CDR3 is TGTGCCAGCAGTGCCCGGGACAGGGTGAACACTGAAGCTTTCTTT.

This sequence joins TRBV21-1 and TRBJ1-1. TRBV21-1 is a known pseudogene. The CDR3 spans 13 residues. Here the CDR3 DNA reads TGTGCCAGCAGCAAATATCATGAAGATGAAGCTTTCTTT. Its protein product is CASSKYHEDEAFF.

The J gene is TRBJ2-5, the V gene TRBV18; D is ambiguous. Germline V gene sequence: CDR1 KGHSH, CDR2 LQKENI. The CDR3 is 13 amino acids. Trimming pared 5 bases from V and 5 bases from J, leaving 12 bases between. CDR3 region: CASSEMRRETQYF. In DNA, the CDR3 is TGTGCCAGCTCAGAAATGCGACGTGAGACCCAGTACTTC.

The chain uses TRBV6-6 and TRBJ2-3; tentatively, D is TRBD1 or TRBD2 (6 bases each). Germline-derived CDR1 and CDR2 are MNHNY and SVGAGI (reference sequence). V dropped 5 bases and J dropped 3 bases, with 15 bases sitting between them. The CDR3 spans 15 residues. In nucleotides, the CDR3 is TGTGCCAGCAGTCGCTCCCTAGGGGGGACAGATACGCAGTATTTT. Protein: CASSRSLGGTDTQYF.

The genes are TRBV30 and TRBJ1-6; tentatively, D is TRBD1 (5 bases). The CDR3 sequence is 15 residues long. Looked up from germline, CDR1 is GTSNPN and CDR2 is SVGIG (reference sequence). The V gene lost 0 bases and the J gene lost 7 bases, with 13 bases spanning the gap. The CDR3 DNA is TGTGCCTGGAGTGTAGGGGTATCTTCAAATTCACCCCTCCACTTT. Residues: CAWSVGVSSNSPLHF.

V gene TRBV18 combines with J gene TRBJ2-7; TRBD2 is a possible D gene (6 bases). Germline V gives CDR1 KGHSH, CDR2 LQKENI. The CDR3 is 15 residues long. V shed 5 bases and J shed 2 bases, with 16 bases lying between them. The chain's CDR3 is CASSSRTNQTYEQYF. For the CDR3, the DNA is TGTGCCAGCTCATCTCGGACTAACCAGACCTACGAGCAGTACTTC. Supplemented by reference TRBV18 and TRBJ2-7, the full variable domain reads NAGVMQNPRHLVRRRGQEARLRCSPMKGHSHVYWYRQLPEEGLKFMVYLQKENIIDESGMPKERFSAEFPKEGPSILRIQQVVRGDSAAYFCASSSRTNQTYEQYFGPGTRLTVT.

The chain combines TRBV9 with TRBJ2-1; 9 positions agree with TRBD1. The CDR3 covers 15 residues. CDR1 SGDLS and CDR2 YYNGEE come from the germline V gene. V was pared by 4 bases and J by 8 bases, with 10 bases of the junction left unmatched. CDR3 loop: CASSFTGTGMHEQFF. CDR3 nucleotides: TGTGCCAGCAGCTTTACCGGGACAGGGATGCATGAGCAGTTCTTC.

The V gene is TRBV18, the J gene TRBJ2-3; D remains unclear. The CDR3 has 11 residues. Deletions cut 3 bases from V and 7 bases from J, with 5 bases between. The germline CDR1 and CDR2 sequences are KGHSH and LQKENI. CDR3 amino acids: CASSPSNTQYF. The CDR3 DNA sequence: TGTGCCAGCTCACCGTCCAATACGCAGTATTTT.

This sequence joins TRBV18 and TRBJ2-7; 13 bases match TRBD2. Germline CDR1 KGHSH, CDR2 LQKENI. This CDR3 contains 15 residues. J lost 7 bases, V lost 3 bases, and 6 bases had no gene match. The CDR3 loop is CASSPGTSGIGEQYF. CDR3 DNA sequence: TGTGCCAGCTCACCCGGGACTAGCGGGATCGGTGAGCAGTACTTC.

This clone was detected only once. The chain couples TRBV7-3 to TRBJ2-2, with 7 bases that match TRBD1. The trim removed 1 base at V and 1 base at J, leaving 0 bases unmatched. The V gene's germline CDR1 is SGHTA and CDR2 FQGTGA. The length of the CDR3 is 15 residues. Here the CDR3 DNA reads TGTGCCAGCAGCTTAAGACAGGGGAACACCGGGGAGCTGTTTTTT. This codes for CASSLRQGNTGELFF.

The CDR3 here is CASSLKAANTGELFF. The CDR3 DNA reads as TGCGCCAGCAGCCTAAAGGCCGCGAACACCGGGGAGCTGTTTTTT. This chain uses TRBV5-1 with TRBJ2-2, with D unclear. Germline assignment: CDR1 SGHRS and CDR2 YFSETQ. V was cut by 4 bases and J by 0 bases, with 10 bases left in between. The CDR3 spans 15 residues.

CDR3 sequence: CAISVASEYNEQFF. As DNA, the CDR3 is TGTGCCATCAGTGTTGCTAGCGAGTACAATGAGCAGTTCTTC. V and J are TRBV10-3 and TRBJ2-1, with D tentatively TRBD2 (6 bases). The CDR3 contains 14 residues. V lost 4 bases, J lost 4 bases, and 11 bases lay in between. Germline values: CDR1 ENHRY, CDR2 SYGVKD.

In this sample, this clone turned up once. The rearrangement uses TRBV7-9 and TRBJ2-7, with 9 bases that match TRBD2. The V gene end was trimmed by 6 bases and the J gene end by 0 bases; junction bases not matched to a gene: 6. CDR1 SEHNR and CDR2 FQNEAQ come from the germline V gene (reference sequence). This CDR3 has 15 residues. The CDR3 reads CASSLSGRSSYEQYF. In DNA, the CDR3 is TGTGCCAGCAGTTTGAGCGGGAGGAGCTCCTACGAGCAGTACTTC.

The CDR3 sequence: CASSWDRGFADTQYF. The DNA of the CDR3 is TGTGCCAGCAGCTGGGACAGGGGGTTCGCAGATACGCAGTATTTT. The chain employs TRBV5-4 and TRBJ2-3; 11 bases match TRBD1. From germline, CDR1 is SGHNT and CDR2 YYREEE (reference sequence). The CDR3 spans 15 residues. J was trimmed by 4 bases and V by 3 bases; bases with no gene match: 4.

This chain connects TRBV5-1 to TRBJ2-7; 8 bases match TRBD1. Germline-derived CDR1 and CDR2 are SGHRS and YFSETQ. The V and J ends lost 0 bases and 2 bases, in that order; junction bases with no gene match: 7. The CDR3 is 16 residues long. CDR3 nucleotides: TGCGCCAGCAGCTTGGATGAGGACAGGGCCGCCTACGAGCAGTACTTC. Translation: CASSLDEDRAAYEQYF.

The rearrangement links TRBV5-6 to TRBJ2-1; D gene unclear. The CDR3 sequence is 16 residues long. Germline CDR1 and CDR2: SGHDT and YYEEEE. The germline V and J ends were trimmed by 0 bases and 0 bases, with 10 bases remaining between them. This CDR3 reads CASSLGFGDSYNEQFF. CDR3 DNA sequence: TGTGCCAGCAGCTTGGGCTTTGGCGACTCCTACAATGAGCAGTTCTTC.

The J gene is TRBJ2-3, the V gene TRBV11-2; possible D gene TRBD2, 6 bases. V lost 7 bases, J lost 2 bases, and 28 bases lay in between. Germline lookup yields CDR1 SGHAT and CDR2 FQNNGV. The CDR3 extends over 19 amino acids. The CDR3 protein is CASNKRPGDGGRVTDTQYF. The DNA for the CDR3 is TGTGCCAGCAACAAACGGCCCGGGGACGGAGGGAGAGTCACAGATACGCAGTATTTT.

The count of this clone is one. The V call is TRBV2, the J call TRBJ2-7; D is unclear. The length of the CDR3 is 11 residues. Germline values: CDR1 SNHLY, CDR2 FYNNEI. Trimming took 2 bases from V and 6 from J, leaving 5 bases between them. The CDR3 region is CASSETIEQYF. The CDR3 region has the DNA TGTGCCAGCAGTGAAACTATCGAGCAGTACTTC.

This chain joins TRBV6-5 and TRBJ2-5; 14 bases are a match to TRBD2. V was pared by 8 bases and J by 6 bases, with 2 bases of the junction left unmatched. This CDR3 contains 13 residues. Looked up from germline, CDR1 is MNHEY and CDR2 is SVGAGI. Here the CDR3 reads CASWTSGRKTQYF. CDR3 in DNA: TGTGCCAGCTGGACTAGCGGGAGGAAGACCCAGTACTTC.

The chain uses TRBV6-5 and TRBJ2-7; the match to TRBD2 covers 7 bases. This CDR3 comprises 14 residues. The germline CDR1 and CDR2 sequences are MNHEY and SVGAGI. J was trimmed by 3 bases and V by 5 bases; bases with no gene match: 7. CDR3 DNA: TGTGCCAGCAGTGAGTGGGGGAGGGGCTACGAGCAGTACTTC. Translation gives CASSEWGRGYEQYF.

The rearrangement links TRBV27 to TRBJ2-7; D not certain. Trimming removed 3 bases at V and 2 bases at J, with 11 bases between. Germline assignment: CDR1 MNHEY and CDR2 SMNVEV (reference sequence). This CDR3 is 14 amino acids long. The CDR3, as DNA: TGTGCCAGCAGTTTGAACCGCCAGACCTACGAGCAGTACTTC. It is translated as CASSLNRQTYEQYF.

The chain combines TRBV10-3 with TRBJ2-7; D is perhaps TRBD2 (5 bases). This CDR3 comprises 12 residues. The germline V gene encodes CDR1 ENHRY and CDR2 SYGVKD. The V and J ends lost 8 bases and 2 bases respectively, with 10 bases between them. Here the CDR3 DNA reads TGTGCCATCGGTCCCGGGACCTACGAGCAGTACTTC. Translation gives CAIGPGTYEQYF.

Comment on this clone: The junction and the germline gene differ at one end; a read error may be behind it. The V gene is TRBV10-3, the J gene TRBJ2-1; the D is unclear. The germline CDR1 and CDR2 sequences are ENHRY and SYGVKD. The CDR3 spans 14 residues. The CDR3 here is CAIRGPSSDNEQFF. DNA for the CDR3: TGTGCCATCAGAGGGCCCTCCTCCGACAATGAGCAGTTCTTC.

The rearrangement links TRBV5-1 to TRBJ1-3; no clear D. V lost 0 bases and J 4 bases, leaving 11 bases between the germline ends. Looked up from germline, CDR1 is SGHRS and CDR2 is YFSETQ. The length of the CDR3 is 15 residues. The CDR3 here is CASSLGGIAGNTIYF. Here the CDR3 DNA reads TGCGCCAGCAGCTTGGGTGGGATCGCCGGAAACACCATATATTTT.

This clone was picked up one time. V gene TRBV19 combines with J gene TRBJ1-6; D remains ambiguous. V was shortened by 3 bases and J by 10 bases, with 16 bases between the two germline ends. CDR3 length: 15 residues. CDR1 and CDR2 from the germline V gene are LNHDA and SQIVND (reference sequence). In DNA form, the CDR3 reads TGTGCCAGTAGTATCTCCTACAGTTTGGAATCACCCCTCCACTTT. It specifies CASSISYSLESPLHF.

V is TRBV29-1 and J is TRBJ2-7; maybe TRBD2 (6 bases). Germline CDR1 and CDR2: SQVTM and ANQGSEA. The CDR3 runs to 16 residues. V gave up 4 bases and J gave up 0 bases, with 19 bases separating them. CDR3 nucleotides: TGCAGCGTTGGGGGCCCACGGGGAGGTCCCTCCTACGAGCAGTACTTC. This codes for CSVGGPRGGPSYEQYF.

The chain employs TRBV10-2 and TRBJ2-5; perhaps TRBD2 as D (6 bases). V was trimmed by 2 bases and J by 1 base, leaving 11 bases between them. The germline CDR1 and CDR2 sequences are WSHSY and SAAADI. The CDR3 consists of 15 residues. CDR3 sequence: CASSEISGSQETQYF. The CDR3 DNA reads as TGCGCCAGCAGTGAGATTAGCGGAAGCCAAGAGACCCAGTACTTC.

The rearrangement links TRBV10-3 to TRBJ2-7; D remains ambiguous. The CDR3 contains 14 residues. V shed 3 bases and J shed 6 bases, with 15 bases lying between them. Per the germline V gene, CDR1 is ENHRY and CDR2 is SYGVKD. The CDR3 spells CAISDGPLPAEQYF. In nucleotides, the CDR3 is TGTGCCATCAGTGATGGCCCCCTGCCAGCCGAGCAGTACTTC.

V is TRBV19 and J is TRBJ2-5, with 7 bases lining up with TRBD2. V gave up 6 bases and J gave up 5 bases; unmatched junction bases: 6. The CDR3 runs to 13 residues. Germline V gene lookup returns CDR1 LNHDA and CDR2 SQIVND (reference sequence). The CDR3 DNA reads as TGTGCCAGTAGAGTGGGGGGGACCGAGACCCAGTACTTC. Translating gives CASRVGGTETQYF. Based on the CDR3 plus reference TRBV19 and TRBJ2-5, the full variable domain is DGGITQSPKYLFRKEGQNVTLSCEQNLNHDAMYWYRQDPGQGLRLIYYSQIVNDFQKGDIAEGYSVSREKKESFPLTVTSAQKNPTAFYLCASRVGGTETQYFGPGTRLLVL.

The chain links TRBV4-1 to TRBJ2-7, with TRBD1 matching 10 bases. The germline V gene has CDR1 MGHRA and CDR2 YSYEKL. The CDR3 sequence is 15 residues long. Germline trimming cut 4 bases from V and 1 base from J; bases unmatched to any gene: 4. The CDR3 nucleotides are TGCGCCAGCAGCCTTGTGGACAGGGGGTCCTACGAGCAGTACTTC. This encodes CASSLVDRGSYEQYF.

The genes are TRBV7-6 and TRBJ2-2, with TRBD2 identical over 13 bases. After removal of 4 bases from V and 8 bases from J, the junction contained 7 bases not matched to a gene. Per the germline V gene, CDR1 is SGHVS and CDR2 is FNYEAQ. This CDR3 region has 16 residues. The CDR3: CASSSTWTSGRGELFF. The DNA for the CDR3 is TGTGCCAGCAGCTCCACTTGGACTAGCGGGAGAGGGGAGCTGTTTTTT.

V and J are TRBV5-1 and TRBJ2-5; the D gene is possibly TRBD2 (6 bases). V shed 4 bases and J shed 4 bases, with 14 bases lying between them. Per the germline V gene, CDR1 is SGHRS and CDR2 is YFSETQ. The CDR3 is 14 residues long. The CDR3 protein is CASSPVGGRETQYF. CDR3 bases: TGCGCCAGCAGCCCCGTGGGGGGACGAGAGACCCAGTACTTC.